A selection of T cell receptor beta chains follows, all from one sample in a study of human T cells and chemical hapten exposure. TCRdb re-derived calls from the RACE reads in MiXCR, one entry per CDR3 protein. The sample holds some 200,000 distinct CDR3 sequences, more than 20% seen once. The sample here was whole blood, taken in connection with sensitization to the hapten diphenylcyclopropenone (DPC). The receptors stem from a woman aged 50 to 65 with alopecia areata. Some clones in this sample may be carry-over from other donors' samples. The CDR3 runs from the conserved cysteine through the conserved F or W. A D gene is named only where the DNA matches it firmly. For some rows the clone size is stated as once, few or many, or as a class when expanded; others skip it.

d_gene,j_gene,abundance,v_gene,CDR3nt,CDR3aa
TRBD1,TRBJ1-2,few,TRBV6-5,TGTGCCAGCAGTTACTCCGGGACAGGGGGCAATTACTATGGCTACACCTTC,CASSYSGTGGNYYGYTF
-,TRBJ2-3,-,TRBV4-1,TGCGCCAGCAGCTCCTACTACGAACAGACAGATACGCAGTATTTT,CASSSYYEQTDTQYF
TRBD2,TRBJ2-1,few,TRBV2,TGTGCCACCCCCGGGAGGGCGGGTGAGCAGTTCTTC,CATPGRAGEQFF
-,TRBJ2-7,many,TRBV30,TGTGCCTGGAGTGTAAAGGGCGGGACGGCCCACGAGCAGTACTTC,CAWSVKGGTAHEQYF
-,TRBJ1-6,-,TRBV28,TGTGCCAGCAGTGCGACGGGGATTGGACCGAATTCACCCCTCCACTTT,CASSATGIGPNSPLHF
TRBD1,TRBJ2-7,-,TRBV3-1,TGTGCCAGCAGCCAAGATCGGACAGGGGGCAGGGAGCAGTACTTC,CASSQDRTGGREQYF
-,TRBJ2-4,many,TRBV12-3/TRBV12-4,TGTGCCAGCAGTTTAGGGGGAGGAGGGATAGGCATTCAGTACTTC,CASSLGGGGIGIQYF
TRBD2,TRBJ2-3,few,TRBV6-2/TRBV6-3,TGTGCCAGCAGTCGGGGACTAGCGGTGGCAGATACGCAGTATTTT,CASSRGLAVADTQYF
-,TRBJ2-4,few,TRBV6-5,TGTGCCAGCAGTCCCTCGGGACGGCAAAAAAACATTCAGTACTTC,CASSPSGRQKNIQYF
TRBD1,TRBJ1-3,-,TRBV29-1,TGCAGCGTGGTGACAGGGGGCAGTGGAAACACCATATATTTT,CSVVTGGSGNTIYF
TRBD2,TRBJ2-1,-,TRBV2,TGTGCCAGCAATAGCGGGGGCGGAAACAATGAGCAGTTCTTC,CASNSGGGNNEQFF
-,TRBJ1-1,-,TRBV5-6,TGTGCCAGCAGCTCGTCCGGCAAGAGGAGGGACACTGAAGCTTTCTTT,CASSSSGKRRDTEAFF
TRBD2,TRBJ2-1,many,TRBV7-9,TGTGCCAGCAGCCCCATGGCGGGAGGTTTCAATGAGCAGTTCTTC,CASSPMAGGFNEQFF
-,TRBJ2-7,-,TRBV29-1,TGCAGCGTTGAAATCGCTGTCAACGAGCAGTACTTC,CSVEIAVNEQYF
-,TRBJ2-7,few,TRBV7-2,TGTGCCAGCAGCCCGAGCGGATTTAGCTCCTACGAGCAGTACTTC,CASSPSGFSSYEQYF
-,TRBJ2-1,-,TRBV7-2,TGTGCCAGCAGCTTAGACCCTCTAGCTAGCTCCTACAATGAGCAGTTCTTC,CASSLDPLASSYNEQFF
TRBD2,TRBJ2-5,few,TRBV6-5,TGTGCCAGCAGCCCGGTCTTAGCGGGTCCTGGGGTGGGCCAAGAGACCCAGTACTTC,CASSPVLAGPGVGQETQYF
-,TRBJ1-1,-,TRBV14,TGTGCCAGCACCCTAGACATGAACACTGAAGCTTTCTTT,CASTLDMNTEAFF
-,TRBJ1-1,few,TRBV20-1,TGCAGTGCTAGAGTAAACGACCGGGCTTTCTTT,CSARVNDRAFF
TRBD2,TRBJ2-7,few,TRBV20-1,TGCAGTGCTAGATCTCCGACTAGCGGGAGCTACGAGCAGTACTTC,CSARSPTSGSYEQYF
TRBD1,TRBJ1-1,-,TRBV12-3/TRBV12-4,TGTGCCAGCAGTTATTGGAGACAGGGAACTGAAGCTTTCTTT,CASSYWRQGTEAFF
TRBD1,TRBJ1-2,-,TRBV29-1,TGCAGCGTTCCCCCGGGACAGGGCACTAACTATGGCTACACCTTC,CSVPPGQGTNYGYTF
TRBD2,TRBJ2-2,few,TRBV24-1,TGTGCCACCAGTCTACTAGCGGGAGGGCCGCAGAACACCGGGGAGCTGTTTTTT,CATSLLAGGPQNTGELFF
-,TRBJ1-1,few,TRBV29-1,TGCAGCGTTGAAGTGAGGGGAGGTGGCACTGAAGCTTTCTTT,CSVEVRGGGTEAFF
-,TRBJ2-3,few,TRBV6-1,TGTGCCAGCAGCTCAGCGTGGTGGGGTAGCGGAGCCTCTAGCACAGATACGCAGTATTTT,CASSSAWWGSGASSTDTQYF
TRBD2,TRBJ2-3,-,TRBV7-8,TGTGCCAGCAGCGCGGGCCTAGCGGCGACAGATACGCAGTATTTT,CASSAGLAATDTQYF
-,TRBJ2-3,-,TRBV5-1,TGCGCCAGCAGCTTGGGCGACAACACAGATACGCAGTATTTT,CASSLGDNTDTQYF
-,TRBJ1-1,-,TRBV2,TGTGCCATAGCGGGACTGATGAACACTGAAGCTTTCTTT,CAIAGLMNTEAFF
TRBD1,TRBJ2-1,once,TRBV9,TGTGCCAGCAGCGTAGGAACAGGGGTGTGGGGTGAGCAGTTCTTC,CASSVGTGVWGEQFF
TRBD2,TRBJ2-4,many,TRBV2,TGTGCCCGAGGGACTAGCGGAGAAAACATTCAGTACTTC,CARGTSGENIQYF
-,TRBJ2-5,few,TRBV7-3,TGTGCCAGCAGCTTAAAACATGGAGAGACCCAGTACTTC,CASSLKHGETQYF
-,TRBJ2-2,few,TRBV7-9,TGTGCCAGCAGCCCCCAAATGGGCAACGCTGGGGAGCTGTTTTTT,CASSPQMGNAGELFF
-,TRBJ2-3,few,TRBV6-5,TGTGCCAGCAGTTTTCGAAGGACAGATACGCAGTATTTT,CASSFRRTDTQYF
-,TRBJ2-3,-,TRBV5-1,TGCGCCAGCAGCCCGCAGGGGGGCACGCAGTATTTT,CASSPQGGTQYF
-,TRBJ2-3,-,TRBV10-3,TGTGCCATCAGTGAGTCAGATACGCAGTATTTT,CAISESDTQYF
-,TRBJ1-2,few,TRBV7-8,TGTGCCAGCAGCCCACGGGCAGGCAGGGGAAGTGAAGGCTATGGCTACACCTTC,CASSPRAGRGSEGYGYTF
-,TRBJ1-2,few,TRBV20-1,TGCAGTGCTAGCGCGGGTTTCTATGGCTACACCTTC,CSASAGFYGYTF
TRBD2,TRBJ2-4,-,TRBV6-2/TRBV6-3,TGTGCCAGCAGCCCCCCCAGCGGGAGCTTTGGAAACATTCAGTACTTC,CASSPPSGSFGNIQYF
-,TRBJ1-1,few,TRBV2,TGTGCCAGCGGGAATACGTGGTCGGATCTTGAAGCTTTCTTT,CASGNTWSDLEAFF
-,TRBJ2-1,few,TRBV20-1,TGCAGTGCTCCTAGGGACTCGAACTCCTACAATGAGCAGTTCTTC,CSAPRDSNSYNEQFF
-,TRBJ2-2,-,TRBV5-1,TGCGCCAGCAGCTTGGAGGACTTTAACACCGGGGAGCTGTTTTTT,CASSLEDFNTGELFF
-,TRBJ2-1,once,TRBV9,-,CASSVGVGNEQSF
TRBD2,TRBJ2-1,-,TRBV18,TGTGCCAGCTCACCACCCGGGACTAGCGGGATCAATGAGCAGTTCTTC,CASSPPGTSGINEQFF
-,TRBJ2-3,-,TRBV9,TGTGCCAGCAGCGTAGTGGGATGGGGCACAGATACGCAGTATTTT,CASSVVGWGTDTQYF
TRBD1,TRBJ2-1,-,TRBV27,TGTGCCAGCAGTCGGGACAGGGGGCAGAATGAGCAGTTCTTC,CASSRDRGQNEQFF
-,TRBJ2-2,-,TRBV9,TGTGCCAGCACCCTAGCCAACACCGGGGAGCTGTTTTTT,CASTLANTGELFF
TRBD1,TRBJ2-7,many,TRBV5-1,TGTGCCAGCAGTCCCGGGACAGCCTACGAGCAGTACTTC,CASSPGTAYEQYF
-,TRBJ1-1,few,TRBV6-1,TGTGCCAGCAGTGAAGCGCTGTCCGGTGACACTGAAGCTTTCTTT,CASSEALSGDTEAFF
TRBD2,TRBJ2-1,-,TRBV12-3/TRBV12-4,TGTGCCAGCAGTTTACTAGCGGGAGCCGATGAGCAGTTCTTC,CASSLLAGADEQFF
-,TRBJ1-1,-,TRBV5-1,TGCGCCAGCAGCTTGGGCAGGGAGACTGAAGCTTTCTTT,CASSLGRETEAFF
-,TRBJ2-2,-,TRBV5-1,TGCGCCAGCAGCTTGGACGGATCGGTCACCGGGGAGCTGTTTTTT,CASSLDGSVTGELFF
TRBD2,TRBJ2-1,few,TRBV5-5,TGTGCCAGCAGCTTTCTAGCGGGAGGAGAGCAGTTCTTC,CASSFLAGGEQFF
-,TRBJ1-5,-,TRBV7-9,TGTGCCAGCAGCCCCAGTCCCATTTGGGGATCTAGCAATCAGCCCCAGCATTTT,CASSPSPIWGSSNQPQHF
-,TRBJ2-1,-,TRBV11-2,TGTGCCAGCAGCTTAGAACCGATATCCTACAATGAGCAGTTCTTC,CASSLEPISYNEQFF
TRBD1,TRBJ2-3,few,TRBV7-9,TGTGCCAGCAGCCGTATTGGCACAGGGGTTGATACGCAGTATTTT,CASSRIGTGVDTQYF
-,TRBJ2-3,many,TRBV7-2,TGTGCCAGCAGCTTAGGGGCGGGAGATACGCAGTATTTT,CASSLGAGDTQYF
TRBD2,TRBJ2-3,few,TRBV11-2,TGTGCCAGCAGTCAGACTAGCGGGGTCACAGATACGCAGTATTTT,CASSQTSGVTDTQYF
TRBD2,TRBJ2-2,-,TRBV10-3,TGTGCCACCTCGGGACTAGCGGGAGTGGCCGGGGAGCTGTTTTTT,CATSGLAGVAGELFF
TRBD1,TRBJ2-3,-,TRBV7-9,TGTGCCAGCAGCTCACCGGGACAGGGTGGTGATACGCAGTATTTT,CASSSPGQGGDTQYF